This T cell receptor beta chain stems from a study of regulatory T cells in long-lasting Graves disease. Regarding time point: newly diagnosed GD, antithyroid drugs for less than 3 months. The authors made the TCR library using RNA they extracted from PBMCs. Patients came from an endocrinology department in Xi'an, China. The sample holds many counts of this clonotype. Building the TCR beta libraries relied on iRepertoire HTBI primers, and CDR3 regions underwent Arm-PCR. TCRdb re-analysed the multiplex PCR reads in MiXCR, keeping a single row per CDR3 protein. This sample has roughly 520,000 distinct CDR3 sequences, with about 12% found just once. The CDR3 consists of 19 residues. V shed 5 bases, J shed 4 bases, and the junction held 16 bases outside the gene matches. CDR1 is SGHTA, CDR2 FQGNSA, per germline. Separately, the same data were catalogued under a study of T cells in Graves' hyperthyroidism and ophthalmopathy. As that report states: An initial round of RT-PCR targeting the TCR CDR3 relied on the HTBI primer set.

This receptor was identified in a woman under 40 with Graves disease. The V and J genes are TRBV7-2 and TRBJ2-3; 12 bases map to TRBD2. This specimen was peripheral blood mononuclear cells (PBMCs), taken at new diagnosis, from a patient treated with antithyroid drugs. The CDR3 loop is CASSLVPLAGGPVPDTQYF. Here the CDR3 DNA reads TGTGCCAGCAGCCTCGTCCCGCTAGCGGGAGGGCCCGTCCCAGATACGCAGTATTTT.